The 17 T cell receptor beta chains in this list originate from one sample, sequenced in a study of T-cell memory formation after mild COVID-19 (dated by TCRdb to the early 2020s). Library generation was performed with 5' RACE. The data were produced on an Illumina NovaSeq 6000. TCRdb reanalyzed the raw reads on its own, using fastp at Q25 for trimming and MiXCR for clone calling, and kept in-frame beta chains. Every CDR3 protein is listed once, alongside the most common genes and DNA of its rows. The sample table contains about 210,000 distinct CDR3 sequences; only one count was recorded for roughly 30% of them. Over 9.5% of the sample is taken by the ten largest. Sequencing input: PBMCs or a T cell subset sorted from them (not recorded which). The receptors were gathered from an adult woman who had mild COVID-19 (a few samples of this study predate the infection). The sample titles of this study are shuffled in the database, so cell type and time point are left out; the donor was told from shared clones.

In DNA, the CDR3 is TGCAGTGCGAAAGCGGGCCAAGAGACCCAGTACTTC. As protein: CSAKAGQETQYF. The chain carries TRBV20-1 and TRBJ2-5; D might be TRBD2 (6 bases). Germline lookup yields CDR1 DFQATT and CDR2 SNEGSKA (reference sequence). Trimming shortened V by 6 bases and J by 1 base, and 9 bases separated the two germline ends. The CDR3 runs to 12 residues.

This clonotype was seen only a few times. V is TRBV4-1 and J is TRBJ2-7; 7 bases are shared with TRBD1. Germline CDR1 MGHRA, CDR2 YSYEKL. Trimming cost V 0 bases and J 4 bases; bases outside gene matches: 9. This CDR3 has 16 residues. CDR3 in amino acids: CASSQDPGGIFYEQYF. The CDR3 region has the DNA TGCGCCAGCAGCCAAGACCCAGGGGGTATTTTTTACGAGCAGTACTTC.

The chain is built from TRBV4-1 and TRBJ1-4, with D possibly being TRBD1 (5 bases). In germline, CDR1 is MGHRA, CDR2 YSYEKL. The length of the CDR3 is 13 residues. V was pared by 1 base and J by 11 bases, with 11 bases between. The CDR3 sequence: CASSQGSGRKLFF. CDR3 nucleotide sequence: TGCGCCAGCAGCCAAGGGTCAGGGAGGAAACTGTTTTTT.

The chain has TRBV4-1 and TRBJ2-3; D not resolved. Trimming shortened V by 1 base and J by 2 bases, and 4 bases separated the two germline ends. Germline CDR1 and CDR2: MGHRA and YSYEKL. The CDR3 contains 13 residues. The CDR3 here is CASSQVVTDTQYF. The CDR3 DNA reads TGCGCCAGCAGCCAAGTGGTCACAGATACGCAGTATTTT.

A few counts support this clonotype. The chain combines TRBV10-3 with TRBJ2-3, with D possibly TRBD2 on 6 matching bases. The CDR3 extends over 15 amino acids. Germline assignment: CDR1 ENHRY and CDR2 SYGVKD. Trimming removed 2 bases at V and 3 bases at J, with 12 bases between. Here the CDR3 DNA reads TGTGCCATCAGTGAGAGGGGACGGGGGACAGATACGCAGTATTTT. The encoded protein is CAISERGRGTDTQYF.

The genes are TRBV12-5 and TRBJ2-7; 9 nucleotides match TRBD1. The germline gives CDR1 LGHNT, CDR2 FRNRAP. V lost 0 bases, J lost 6 bases, and 12 bases stayed unmatched. The CDR3 runs to 17 residues. CDR3 in amino acids: CASGLVPSRTGDGEQYF. In nucleotides, the CDR3 is TGTGCTAGTGGTTTGGTCCCCAGCCGGACAGGGGATGGCGAGCAGTACTTC.

The CDR3 spells CATSAWTGDDYGYTF. CDR3 in DNA: TGTGCCACCAGTGCCTGGACAGGGGATGACTATGGCTACACCTTC. The V and J genes are TRBV24-1 and TRBJ1-2, with 9 positions matching TRBD1. Germline lookup yields CDR1 KGHDR and CDR2 SFDVKD. This CDR3 contains 15 residues. V trimming: 5 bases; J trimming: 3 bases; junction bases outside the gene matches: 6.

There are a few counts of this clonotype. The V gene is TRBV4-1, the J gene TRBJ1-1; 8 nucleotides agree with TRBD1. Germline CDR1 and CDR2: MGHRA and YSYEKL. The CDR3 sequence is 15 residues long. V was clipped by 1 base and J by 4 bases; unmatched bases: 5. The CDR3 loop reads CASSQVAGGGTEAFF. CDR3 coding DNA: TGCGCCAGCAGCCAAGTGGCAGGGGGCGGCACTGAAGCTTTCTTT.

This clonotype has just a few counts. This chain connects TRBV21-1 to TRBJ2-1; TRBD1 is the table's D call, not checked against the DNA. TRBV21-1 is annotated as a pseudogene. The CDR3 has 16 amino acids. CDR3 protein: CASSNLTRGGRNEQFF. The CDR3 coding sequence is TGTGCCAGCAGCAATCTGACAAGGGGCGGGAGGAATGAGCAGTTCTTC.

This clonotype was seen only a few times. This chain links TRBV5-5 with TRBJ1-1, with a weak D call TRBD1 (6 bases). Trimming cost V 5 bases and J 1 base, with 15 bases left between them. The CDR3 loop spans 15 amino acids. Germline assignment: CDR1 SGHKS and CDR2 YYEKEE (reference sequence). The CDR3 reads CASRRGTPENTEAFF. Written as DNA, the CDR3 is TGTGCCAGCAGGAGAGGGACACCGGAGAACACTGAAGCTTTCTTT.

A few counts support this clonotype. This sequence joins TRBV15 and TRBJ2-7; 9 bases are a match to TRBD1. The germline gives CDR1 LNHNV, CDR2 YYDKDF (reference sequence). J was trimmed by 7 bases and V by 4 bases; bases with no gene match: 8. This CDR3 has 14 amino acids. DNA for the CDR3: TGTGCCACCAGCACCCGGGACAGGGTGAGAGAGCAGTACTTC. Amino acid sequence: CATSTRDRVREQYF.

The J gene is TRBJ2-5, the V gene TRBV7-6, with D tentatively TRBD2 (6 bases). Germline loops: CDR1 SGHVS, CDR2 FNYEAQ. The V end lost 4 bases, the J end lost 1 base, and 13 bases lay between the germline ends. The CDR3 is 15 residues long. The CDR3 DNA is TGTGCCAGCAGCTCGGGGTTGGGGGGCCAAGAGACCCAGTACTTC. Amino acids: CASSSGLGGQETQYF.

V and J are TRBV3-1 and TRBJ2-7; D is possibly TRBD1 (5 bases). This CDR3 is 13 amino acids long. Trimming stripped 1 base from V and 6 bases from J, with 10 bases between. Germline lookup yields CDR1 LGHDT and CDR2 YNNKEL (reference sequence). CDR3 sequence (DNA): TGTGCCAGCAGCCAAGCTATAAGGGGCGAGCAGTACTTC. Translated, it gives CASSQAIRGEQYF.

The count of this clonotype is one. The rearrangement uses TRBV7-9 and TRBJ1-5; D perhaps matches TRBD1 (6 bases). This CDR3 comprises 14 residues. CDR1 is SEHNR and CDR2 is FQNEAQ in the germline V gene (reference sequence). Trimming cost V 1 base and J 6 bases, with 10 bases left between them. In nucleotides, the CDR3 is TGTGCCAGCAGCTTAGGGGCAGGGGCTCAGCCCCAGCATTTT. Translated, it gives CASSLGAGAQPQHF.

The CDR3 DNA sequence: TGCGCCAGAAGCCCCTCCACTAGCGGGGAAAACATTCAGTACTTC. This encodes CARSPSTSGENIQYF. The genes are TRBV5-1 and TRBJ2-4; TRBD2 matches 10 bases. Germline trimming cut 8 bases from V and 5 bases from J; bases unmatched to any gene: 10. Germline V lookup: CDR1 SGHRS, CDR2 YFSETQ. This CDR3 has 15 amino acids.

The chain is built from TRBV5-5 and TRBJ2-7; D might be TRBD2 (5 bases). Germline V gene sequence: CDR1 SGHKS, CDR2 YYEKEE (reference sequence). Trimming stripped 3 bases from V and 3 bases from J, with 16 bases between. The CDR3 runs 15 residues. In DNA, the CDR3 is TGTGCCAGCAGCTCCGGGGTCTCTATCAACTACGAGCAGTACTTC. Encoded protein: CASSSGVSINYEQYF. Full variable domain (rest looked up from reference TRBV5-5 and TRBJ2-7): DAGVTQSPTHLIKTRGQQVTLRCSPISGHKSVSWYQQVLGQGPQFIFQYYEKEERGRGNFPDRFSARQFPNYSSELNVNALLLGDSALYLCASSSGVSINYEQYFGPGTRLTVT.

This clonotype was seen a few times. The chain joins TRBV6-5 to TRBJ1-1; weak D call: TRBD1 (5 bases). V lost 2 bases and J lost 3, with 16 bases in between. The CDR3 consists of 16 residues. Germline CDR1 is MNHEY and CDR2 is SVGAGI. In DNA, the CDR3 is TGTGCCAGCAGTTACCAGACGGGGCCGCCGTACACTGAAGCTTTCTTT. Residues: CASSYQTGPPYTEAFF.